This T cell receptor beta chain was identified during a study of blood T cells in healthy people across ages. Points from the study as a whole: Unsorted PBMC material precluded a definitive naive versus antigen-experienced comparison. The recorded TCR beta diversity per million T cells decreased in a roughly linear manner with age. When set beside aged donors, long-lived donors presented more naive CD4+ cells and higher diversity.

Isolated PBMCs totaled at least 6.5 million in each sample. Then a second PCR, running about 6 to 12 cycles, was carried out with a sample-barcoded 5' primer and a J-beta primer mix. TCRdb redid the calling of the 5' RACE reads with MiXCR, one entry per CDR3 protein. The data hold about 1.4 million distinct CDR3 sequences, with roughly 60% observed a single time. Germline CDR1 and CDR2: SGHDN and FVKESK. V trimming: 4 bases; J trimming: 6 bases; junction bases outside the gene matches: 7. The CDR3 spans 15 residues. In the case of this clonotype: Its antigen remains unidentified.

This sequence originates from a man aged 18 to 29 in good health. The specimen sequenced was blood. The chain couples TRBV14 to TRBJ2-1; TRBD2 aligns across 9 bases. The CDR3 loop is CASSLPASGTNEQFF. The CDR3 DNA follows: TGTGCCAGCAGCCTGCCGGCTAGCGGGACCAATGAGCAGTTCTTC.